This passage covers 28 T cell receptor beta chains from one sample sequenced in a study of blood T cells in healthy people across ages. Primers used in a second PCR of roughly 6 to 12 cycles were a sample-barcoded 5' primer and a J-beta primer mix. Each CDR3 protein is one row after TCRdb ran MiXCR on the 5' RACE reads. The sample consists of 540,000 or so distinct CDR3 sequences, more than 20% of them appearing once. The sample also formed part of further work on T cells of mothers and their children.

Input material: blood. The receptors here all came from a boy aged 10-17 years in good health.

This clonotype was detected a few times. V usage is TRBV27 and J usage is TRBJ2-1; 10 bases map to TRBD1. Germline values: CDR1 MNHEY, CDR2 SMNVEV (reference sequence). CDR3 length: 16 residues. J was trimmed by 3 bases and V by 5 bases; bases with no gene match: 7. CDR3 in DNA: TGTGCCAGCAGTCAACCGGGACAGGGGTTCTACAATGAGCAGTTCTTC. Residues: CASSQPGQGFYNEQFF.

V usage is TRBV7-2 and J usage is TRBJ2-5; tentatively, D is TRBD1 or TRBD2 (5 bases each). The germline V gene has CDR1 SGHTA and CDR2 FQGNSA. The V end lost 5 bases, the J end lost 2 bases, and 18 bases lay between the germline ends. This CDR3 has 16 amino acids. The CDR3 spells CASSVPGQLTQETQYF. For the CDR3, the DNA is TGTGCCAGCAGCGTACCGGGGCAACTGACTCAAGAGACCCAGTACTTC.

The rearrangement uses TRBV25-1 and TRBJ1-4; 9 bases map to TRBD1. The CDR3 has 15 amino acids. The V gene end was trimmed by 3 bases and the J gene end by 5 bases; junction bases not matched to a gene: 4. Germline loops: CDR1 MGHDK, CDR2 SYGVNS. For the CDR3, the DNA is TGTGCCAGCAGTGACCACAGGGGGCTCAATGAAAAACTGTTTTTT. Protein product: CASSDHRGLNEKLFF.

J is TRBJ2-3 and V is TRBV5-6; TRBD1 or TRBD2 may be the D gene (5 bases each). Trimming removed 4 bases at V and 2 bases at J, with 14 bases between. Germline V gene data show CDR1 as SGHDT and CDR2 as YYEEEE. The CDR3 extends over 15 amino acids. Written as DNA, the CDR3 is TGTGCCAGCAGCCCTAGGGACGGCTACACAGATACGCAGTATTTT. Its protein product is CASSPRDGYTDTQYF. The entire variable domain, with the rest obtained from reference TRBV5-6 and TRBJ2-3, is as follows: DAGVTQSPTHLIKTRGQQVTLRCSPKSGHDTVSWYQQALGQGPQFIFQYYEEEERQRGNFPDRFSGHQFPNYSSELNVNALLLGDSALYLCASSPRDGYTDTQYFGPGTRLTVL.

This clonotype was seen a handful of times. The J gene is TRBJ2-5, the V gene TRBV7-3; TRBD2 matches 13 bases. The CDR3 is 15 residues long. Germline values: CDR1 SGHTA, CDR2 FQGTGA. V gave up 5 bases and J gave up 5 bases; unmatched junction bases: 5. This CDR3 reads CASSPGTSGAETQYF. CDR3 in DNA: TGTGCCAGCAGCCCGGGGACTAGCGGGGCTGAGACCCAGTACTTC.

This clonotype was recorded a few times. The CDR3 region is CSVSGGVLAGPEKLFF. CDR3 DNA sequence: TGCAGCGTCTCAGGCGGGGTTTTGGCGGGGCCCGAAAAACTGTTTTTT. This rearrangement joins TRBV29-1 to TRBJ1-4; weak D call: TRBD1 (5 bases). The germline CDR1 and CDR2 sequences are SQVTM and ANQGSEA. The CDR3 loop spans 16 amino acids. The germline V and J ends were trimmed by 6 bases and 8 bases, with 25 bases remaining between them.

With respect to this clonotype: The CDR3 does not close with the conserved phenylalanine or tryptophan, likely indicating a read error. J is TRBJ2-5 and V is TRBV7-2; D unresolved. The CDR3 consists of 12 residues. CDR1 SGHTA and CDR2 FQGNSA come from the germline V gene. Trimming took off 1 base at V and 11 bases at J, with 11 bases between the two ends. The CDR3 here is CASSLDGFKQYL. As DNA, the CDR3 is TGTGCCAGCAGCTTAGACGGTTTTAAGCAGTACCTC.

This clonotype occurred many times. V is TRBV27 and J is TRBJ2-7, with TRBD1 matching over 9 bases. The germline V gene has CDR1 MNHEY and CDR2 SMNVEV (reference sequence). The CDR3 consists of 16 residues. Unmatched junction bases numbered 8, after V lost 5 bases and J lost 0 bases. The CDR3: CASSISRDRVSYEQYF. The CDR3 nucleotides are TGTGCCAGCAGTATCAGCCGGGACAGGGTCTCCTACGAGCAGTACTTC.

In this sample, this clonotype turned up a few times. The chain links TRBV6-2 or TRBV6-3 to TRBJ2-5; D uncertain. The end of the DNA aligns better with TRBJ2-1, so the J call may be wrong. Looked up from germline, CDR1 is MNHEY and CDR2 is SVGEGT. The CDR3 length is 16 residues. The CDR3 nucleotides are TGTGCCAGCAGTAAAAGAGCTCCCCCCTCCTACAATGAGCAGTTCTTC. It encodes CASSKRAPPSYNEQFF.

The J gene is TRBJ2-5, the V gene TRBV4-3, with D perhaps assigned TRBD1 or TRBD2 (5 bases each). The V end lost 1 base, the J end lost 4 bases, and 10 bases lay between the germline ends. The germline V gene encodes CDR1 LGHNA and CDR2 YSLEER. This CDR3 spans 14 amino acids. The CDR3 DNA reads as TGCGCCAGCAGCCAAGTGGGACGCCTAGAGACCCAGTACTTC. This translates into CASSQVGRLETQYF.

The chain recombines TRBV5-4 with TRBJ2-5; TRBD1 matches 9 bases. The CDR3 sequence is 16 residues long. V trimming: 0 bases; J trimming: 5 bases; junction bases outside the gene matches: 8. CDR1 is SGHNT and CDR2 is YYREEE in the germline V gene (reference sequence). The CDR3 protein is CASSLEGTGIGETQYF. The CDR3 nucleotides read TGTGCCAGCAGCTTGGAGGGGACAGGGATTGGTGAGACCCAGTACTTC. The full variable domain, its missing parts supplied by reference TRBV5-4 and TRBJ2-5, is ETGVTQSPTHLIKTRGQQVTLRCSSQSGHNTVSWYQQALGQGPQFIFQYYREEENGRGNFPPRFSGLQFPNYSSELNVNALELDDSALYLCASSLEGTGIGETQYFGPGTRLLVL.

The rearrangement links TRBV15 to TRBJ1-2; D perhaps matches TRBD1 (5 bases). The CDR3 runs 14 residues. Trimming removed 0 bases at V and 8 bases at J, with 13 bases between. CDR1 is LNHNV and CDR2 is YYDKDF in the germline V gene (reference sequence). The DNA for the CDR3 is TGTGCCACCAGCAGAGATCTGGGGCGCGGGGGCTACACCTTC. It translates to CATSRDLGRGGYTF.

The chain recombines TRBV7-9 with TRBJ2-5; the D gene is possibly TRBD2 (5 bases). CDR3 size: 16 residues. Germline V gene lookup returns CDR1 SEHNR and CDR2 FQNEAQ (reference sequence). The V end lost 5 bases, the J end lost 5 bases, and 21 bases lay between the germline ends. The CDR3 loop is CASSLPPKGGSETQYF. The DNA of the CDR3 is TGTGCCAGCAGCCTCCCCCCAAAAGGAGGCTCGGAGACCCAGTACTTC.

This clonotype showed up just a few times. The V call is TRBV6-5, the J call TRBJ2-2; a weak D match, TRBD2 (5 bases). This CDR3 region has 14 residues. Germline CDR1 and CDR2: MNHEY and SVGAGI. Trimming stripped 2 bases from V and 6 bases from J, with 10 bases between. This CDR3 is CASSYTRGSGELFF. The CDR3 DNA reads TGTGCCAGCAGTTACACACGAGGGTCCGGGGAGCTGTTTTTT.

This clonotype was detected only a few times. The chain carries TRBV19 and TRBJ1-2; D unclear. CDR3 size: 12 residues. V was shortened by 3 bases and J by 5 bases, with 7 bases between the two germline ends. CDR1 and CDR2 from the germline V gene are LNHDA and SQIVND (reference sequence). As DNA, the CDR3 is TGTGCCAGTAGTATGGAGGGTTATGGCTACACCTTC. It codes for CASSMEGYGYTF.

This clonotype has more than one count but fewer than ten. The chain combines TRBV12-3 or TRBV12-4 with TRBJ2-3, with 13 bases aligning to TRBD2. The CDR3 covers 17 residues. Germline trimming cut 5 bases from V and 4 bases from J; bases unmatched to any gene: 9. The CDR3 bases are TGTGCCAGCAGTGCCCGACTAGCGGGGGGTTTGGCAGATACGCAGTATTTT. Translating gives CASSARLAGGLADTQYF.

In its sample, this clonotype was seen a few times. V gene TRBV20-1 combines with J gene TRBJ2-5; 7 bases agree with TRBD1. The tail of the sequence fits TRBJ2-7 better, so the J call may be wrong. The CDR3 totals 14 residues. The germline V gene has CDR1 DFQATT and CDR2 SNEGSKA (reference sequence). The CDR3 sequence: CSAPHGGRGYEQYF. The DNA of the CDR3 is TGCAGTGCGCCCCATGGGGGCAGGGGGTACGAGCAGTACTTC.

This clonotype came up many times. The chain couples TRBV30 to TRBJ2-1; 12 positions match TRBD2. V shed 1 base, J shed 3 bases, and the junction held 1 base outside the gene matches. Per germline, CDR1 GTSNPN and CDR2 SVGIG (reference sequence). The CDR3 is 15 residues long. The DNA for the CDR3 is TGTGCCTGGAGTGAACTAGCGGGGGGCTACAATGAGCAGTTCTTC. Its translation is CAWSELAGGYNEQFF.

This clonotype has more than one count but fewer than ten. The chain joins TRBV9 to TRBJ2-5; 7 bases match TRBD1. The germline CDR1 and CDR2 sequences are SGDLS and YYNGEE. The CDR3 loop spans 14 amino acids. Germline trimming cut 4 bases from V and 7 bases from J; bases unmatched to any gene: 10. CDR3 DNA: TGTGCCAGCAGCCCAGACAGGGCCGGAGGGACCCAGTACTTC. Translation gives CASSPDRAGGTQYF.

The chain links TRBV20-1 to TRBJ2-5; maybe TRBD1 (5 bases). This CDR3 has 13 amino acids. Germline V gene data show CDR1 as DFQATT and CDR2 as SNEGSKA (reference sequence). The germline V and J ends were trimmed by 3 bases and 3 bases, with 11 bases remaining between them. The CDR3 DNA reads TGCAGTGCTAGCCCCGCAGGGAAAGAGACCCAGTACTTC. As protein: CSASPAGKETQYF.

CDR3 protein: CASSPTVSGELFF. The CDR3 DNA follows: TGTGCCAGCAGCCCAACCGTTAGCGGGGAGCTGTTTTTT. This sequence joins TRBV28 and TRBJ2-2; D gene uncertain. CDR3 length equals 13 residues. Germline CDR1 and CDR2: MDHEN and SYDVKM. The V and J ends lost 6 bases and 7 bases respectively, with 12 bases between them.

This clonotype was recorded at least ten times. This sequence joins TRBV7-2 and TRBJ1-4, with D perhaps TRBD1 (5 bases). V gave up 5 bases and J gave up 1 base, with 17 bases separating them. Germline CDR1 is SGHTA and CDR2 is FQGNSA. The CDR3 length is 17 residues. The CDR3 sequence: CASSVVALGLTNEKLFF. DNA of the CDR3: TGTGCCAGCAGCGTTGTGGCGTTGGGACTAACTAATGAAAAACTGTTTTTT.

This clonotype has only a few counts. V usage is TRBV6-6 and J usage is TRBJ1-4, with D unresolved. Germline lookup yields CDR1 MNHNY and CDR2 SVGAGI (reference sequence). This CDR3 spans 13 amino acids. Trimming took off 6 bases at V and 5 bases at J, with 10 bases between the two ends. CDR3 bases: TGTGCCAGCAGCGTTTACGGCAATGAAAAACTGTTTTTT. Its translation: CASSVYGNEKLFF.

The V gene is TRBV4-2, the J gene TRBJ2-1; D is undetermined. This CDR3 is built from 14 residues. Germline CDR1 and CDR2: LGHNA and YNFKEQ. Trimming stripped 0 bases from V and 4 bases from J, with 7 bases between. CDR3 sequence: CASSQEQGYNEQFF. In DNA, the CDR3 is TGTGCCAGCAGCCAAGAGCAAGGGTACAATGAGCAGTTCTTC.

This clonotype was detected a few times. The chain joins TRBV5-1 to TRBJ2-1, with TRBD2 matching over 10 bases. Germline V gives CDR1 SGHRS, CDR2 YFSETQ. The V segment lost 2 bases and the J segment 8 bases; nucleotides outside the gene matches: 13. This CDR3 comprises 17 residues. CDR3: CASSFGPSGSGRDEQFF. CDR3 sequence (DNA): TGCGCCAGCAGCTTCGGCCCTAGCGGGAGTGGTAGGGATGAGCAGTTCTTC.

This clonotype was seen a handful of times. This chain uses TRBV9 with TRBJ1-4; 10 bases agree with TRBD1. After removal of 0 bases from V and 5 bases from J, the junction contained 1 base not matched to a gene. The CDR3 is 15 residues long. CDR1 is SGDLS, CDR2 YYNGEE, per germline. CDR3 loop: CASSVGGQGNEKLFF. CDR3 DNA: TGTGCCAGCAGCGTAGGGGGACAGGGGAATGAAAAACTGTTTTTT.

The rearrangement uses TRBV27 and TRBJ2-7, with D maybe TRBD2 (5 bases). V lost 4 bases to trimming and J lost 1 base, with 11 bases between them. The length of the CDR3 is 14 residues. The germline CDR1 and CDR2 sequences are MNHEY and SMNVEV (reference sequence). This chain's CDR3 is CASSSLTKSYEQYF. The CDR3 DNA follows: TGTGCCAGCAGTTCGTTGACTAAGTCCTACGAGCAGTACTTC.

V gene TRBV6-5 combines with J gene TRBJ2-5, with 12 bases lining up with TRBD2. CDR1 and CDR2 (germline): MNHEY, SVGAGI. Germline trimming cut 2 bases from V and 4 bases from J; bases unmatched to any gene: 5. The length of the CDR3 is 16 residues. DNA of the CDR3: TGTGCCAGCAGTTACGGAAGACTAGCGGGAGCAGAGACCCAGTACTTC. Its translation: CASSYGRLAGAETQYF.